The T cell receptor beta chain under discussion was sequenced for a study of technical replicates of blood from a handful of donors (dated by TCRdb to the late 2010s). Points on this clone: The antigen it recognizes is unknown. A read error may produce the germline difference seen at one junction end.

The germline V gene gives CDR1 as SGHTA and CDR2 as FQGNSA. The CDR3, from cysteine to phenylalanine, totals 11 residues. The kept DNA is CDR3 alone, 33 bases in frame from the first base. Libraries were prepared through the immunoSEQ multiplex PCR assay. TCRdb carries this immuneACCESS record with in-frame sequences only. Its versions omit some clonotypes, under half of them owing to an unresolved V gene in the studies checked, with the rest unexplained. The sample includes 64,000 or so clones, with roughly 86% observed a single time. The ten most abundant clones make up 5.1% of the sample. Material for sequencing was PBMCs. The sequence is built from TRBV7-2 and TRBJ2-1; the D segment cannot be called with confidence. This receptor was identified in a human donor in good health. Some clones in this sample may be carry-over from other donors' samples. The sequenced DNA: TGTGCCAGCAGCTCCTTCAATGAGCAGTTCTTC. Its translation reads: CASSSFNEQFF.